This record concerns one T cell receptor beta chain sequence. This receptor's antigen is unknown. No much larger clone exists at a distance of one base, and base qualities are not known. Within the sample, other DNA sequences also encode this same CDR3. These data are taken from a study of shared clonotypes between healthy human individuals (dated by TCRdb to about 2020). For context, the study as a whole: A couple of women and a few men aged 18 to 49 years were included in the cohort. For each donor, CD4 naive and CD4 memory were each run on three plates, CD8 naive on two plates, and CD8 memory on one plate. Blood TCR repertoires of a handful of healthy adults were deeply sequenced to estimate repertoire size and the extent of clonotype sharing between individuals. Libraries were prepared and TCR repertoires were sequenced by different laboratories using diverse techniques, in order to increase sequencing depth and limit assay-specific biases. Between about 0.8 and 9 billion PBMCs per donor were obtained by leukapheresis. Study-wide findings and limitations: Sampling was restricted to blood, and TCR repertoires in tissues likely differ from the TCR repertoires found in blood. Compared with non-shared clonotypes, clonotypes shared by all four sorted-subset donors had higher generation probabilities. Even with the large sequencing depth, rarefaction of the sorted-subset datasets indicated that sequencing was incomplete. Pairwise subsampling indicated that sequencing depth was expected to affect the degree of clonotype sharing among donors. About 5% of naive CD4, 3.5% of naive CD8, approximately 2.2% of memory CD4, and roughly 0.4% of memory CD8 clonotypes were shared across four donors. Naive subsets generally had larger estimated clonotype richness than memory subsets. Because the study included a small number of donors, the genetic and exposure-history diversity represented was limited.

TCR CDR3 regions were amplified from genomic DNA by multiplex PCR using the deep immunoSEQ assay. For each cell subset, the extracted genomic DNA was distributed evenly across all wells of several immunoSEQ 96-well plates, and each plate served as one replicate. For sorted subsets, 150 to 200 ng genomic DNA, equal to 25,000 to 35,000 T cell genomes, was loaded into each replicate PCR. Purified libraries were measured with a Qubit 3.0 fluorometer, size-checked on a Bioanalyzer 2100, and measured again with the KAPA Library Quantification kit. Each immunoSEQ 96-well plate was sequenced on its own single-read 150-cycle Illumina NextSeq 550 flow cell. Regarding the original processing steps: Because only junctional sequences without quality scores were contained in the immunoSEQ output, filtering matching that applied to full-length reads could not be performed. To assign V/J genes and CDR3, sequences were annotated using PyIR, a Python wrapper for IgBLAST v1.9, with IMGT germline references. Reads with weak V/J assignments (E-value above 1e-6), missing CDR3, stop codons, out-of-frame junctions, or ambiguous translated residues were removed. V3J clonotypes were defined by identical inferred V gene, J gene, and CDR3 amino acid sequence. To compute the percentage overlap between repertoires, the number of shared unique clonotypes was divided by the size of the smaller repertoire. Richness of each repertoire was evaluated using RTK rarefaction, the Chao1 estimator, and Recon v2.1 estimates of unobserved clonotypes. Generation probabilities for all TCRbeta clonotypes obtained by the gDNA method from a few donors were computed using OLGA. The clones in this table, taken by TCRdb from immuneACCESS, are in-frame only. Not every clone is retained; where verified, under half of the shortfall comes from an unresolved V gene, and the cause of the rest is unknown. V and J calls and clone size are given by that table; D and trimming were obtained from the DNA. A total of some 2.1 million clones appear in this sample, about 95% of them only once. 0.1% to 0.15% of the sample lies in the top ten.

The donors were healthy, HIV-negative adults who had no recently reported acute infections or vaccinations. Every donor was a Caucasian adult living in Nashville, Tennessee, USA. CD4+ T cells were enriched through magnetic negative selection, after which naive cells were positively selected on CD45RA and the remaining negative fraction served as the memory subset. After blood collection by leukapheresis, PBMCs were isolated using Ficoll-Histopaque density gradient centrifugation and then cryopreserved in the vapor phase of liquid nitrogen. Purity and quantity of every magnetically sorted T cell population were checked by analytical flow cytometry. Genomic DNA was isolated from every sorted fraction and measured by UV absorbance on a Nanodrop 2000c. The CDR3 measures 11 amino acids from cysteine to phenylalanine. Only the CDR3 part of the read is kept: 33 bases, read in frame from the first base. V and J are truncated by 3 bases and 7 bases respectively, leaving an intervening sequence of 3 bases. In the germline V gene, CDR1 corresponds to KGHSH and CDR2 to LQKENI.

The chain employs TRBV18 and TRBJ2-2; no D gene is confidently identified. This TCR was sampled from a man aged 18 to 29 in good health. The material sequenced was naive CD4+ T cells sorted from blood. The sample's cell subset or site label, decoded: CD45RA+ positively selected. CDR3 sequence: CASSPVGELFF. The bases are TGTGCCAGCTCACCGGTCGGGGAGCTGTTTTTT. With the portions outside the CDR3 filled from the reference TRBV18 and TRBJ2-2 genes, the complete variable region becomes NAGVMQNPRHLVRRRGQEARLRCSPMKGHSHVYWYRQLPEEGLKFMVYLQKENIIDESGMPKERFSAEFPKEGPSILRIQQVVRGDSAAYFCASSPVGELFFGEGSRLTVL.